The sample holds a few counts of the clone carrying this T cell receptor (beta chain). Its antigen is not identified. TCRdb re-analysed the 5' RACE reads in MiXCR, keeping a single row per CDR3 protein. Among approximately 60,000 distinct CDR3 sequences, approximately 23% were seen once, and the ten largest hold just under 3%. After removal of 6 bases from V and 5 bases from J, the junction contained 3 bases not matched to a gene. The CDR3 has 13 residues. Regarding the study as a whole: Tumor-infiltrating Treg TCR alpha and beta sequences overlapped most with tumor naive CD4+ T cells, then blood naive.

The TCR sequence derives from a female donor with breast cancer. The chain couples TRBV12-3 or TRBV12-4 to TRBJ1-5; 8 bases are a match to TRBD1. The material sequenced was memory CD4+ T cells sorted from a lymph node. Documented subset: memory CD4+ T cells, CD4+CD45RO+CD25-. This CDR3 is CASRLTGDQPQHF. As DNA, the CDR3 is TGTGCCAGCAGACTGACAGGGGATCAGCCCCAGCATTTT.